One and the same sample provided the 2 T cell receptor beta chains below, sequenced in a study of OX40 agonist ivuxolimab in advanced cancers. TCRdb's copy holds only in-frame clones and misses some; the assay was immunoSEQ multiplex PCR. The sample includes under 100,000 clones, approximately 92% seen only once; the top ten take under 0.35%. This sample comprised CD4+ or CD8+ T cells sorted from blood, obtained in a trial of the OX40 agonist ivuxolimab. These receptors were collected from an adult with an advanced solid tumor such as melanoma, head and neck, liver or kidney cancer.

The rearrangement uses TRBV20-1 and TRBJ2-7; D not certain. Germline CDR1 and CDR2: DFQATT and SNEGSKA (reference sequence). Trimming removed 4 bases from V and 0 bases from J, with 4 bases in between. This CDR3 is 11 amino acids long. CDR3 nucleotides: TGCAGTGCTACAGGCTCCTACGAGCAGTACTTC. This sequence encodes CSATGSYEQYF.

The V call is TRBV4-2, the J call TRBJ2-1; 10 nucleotides match TRBD2. Trimming cost V 4 bases and J 7 bases; bases outside gene matches: 16. The length of the CDR3 is 18 residues. Germline CDR1 and CDR2: LGHNA and YNFKEQ. The CDR3 region is CASSPGSASGGVGNEQFF. CDR3 nucleotides: TGTGCCAGCAGCCCTGGCAGTGCAAGCGGGGGGGTTGGAAATGAGCAGTTCTTC.